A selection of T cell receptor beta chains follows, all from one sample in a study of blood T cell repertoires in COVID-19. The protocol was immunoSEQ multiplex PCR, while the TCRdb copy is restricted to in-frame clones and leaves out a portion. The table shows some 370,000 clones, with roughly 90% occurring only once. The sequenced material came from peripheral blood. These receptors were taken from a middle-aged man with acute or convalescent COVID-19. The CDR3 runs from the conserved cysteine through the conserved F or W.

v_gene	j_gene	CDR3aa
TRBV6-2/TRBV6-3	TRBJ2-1	CASSPRPRGAAYNEQFF
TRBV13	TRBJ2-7	CASSVQGGPYEQYF
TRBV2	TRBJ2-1	CASSPRRALSVYNEQFF
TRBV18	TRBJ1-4	CASSPTGEEKLFF
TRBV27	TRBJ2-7	CASSFKAGGPHEQYF
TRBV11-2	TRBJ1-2	CASHRGRGYGYTF
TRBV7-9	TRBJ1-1	CATTGDSNTEAFF
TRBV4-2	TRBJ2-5	CASSQEGSSASQETQYF
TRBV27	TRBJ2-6	CASSLSTGPGANVLTF
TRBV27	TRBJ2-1	CASKKAMVRDFHNEQFF
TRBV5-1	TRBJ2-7	CASSPWGREQYF
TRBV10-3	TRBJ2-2	CAISESSRRGDTGELFF
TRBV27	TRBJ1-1	CASSPGQGVQAEAFF
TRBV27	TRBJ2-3	CASSSWGGTGTDTQYF
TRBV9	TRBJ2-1	CASSGQGSYNEQFF
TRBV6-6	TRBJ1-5	CASSSSGNSNQPQHF
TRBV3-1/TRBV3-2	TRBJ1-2	CASSQVQYGYTF
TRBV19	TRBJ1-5	CASSIDFRGSHQPQHF
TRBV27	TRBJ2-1	CASSAVSSGGVRGQFF
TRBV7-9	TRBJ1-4	CASSFSGQANEKLFF
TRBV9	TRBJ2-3	CASSVGTSGGDTQYF
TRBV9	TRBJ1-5	CASSATGGESQPQHF
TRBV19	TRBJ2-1	CATRQGGNEQFF
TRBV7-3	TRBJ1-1	CASSLYQVGDFTEAFF
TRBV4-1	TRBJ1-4	CASSTRGRGSEKLFF
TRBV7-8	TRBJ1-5	CASSSPGYSNQPQHF
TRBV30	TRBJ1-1	CAWSQGWTEAFF
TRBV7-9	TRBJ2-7	CASSSDRGYEQYF
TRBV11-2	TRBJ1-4	CASSRTGTGGEKLFF
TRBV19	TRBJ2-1	CASRGSSGGNYNEQFF
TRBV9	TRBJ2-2	CASSVGRGGHTGELFF
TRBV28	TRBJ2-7	CASRDRDRPYEQYF
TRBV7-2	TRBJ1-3	CASSLRGTGYGNTIYF
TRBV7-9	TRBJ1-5	CASEGDLNQPQHF
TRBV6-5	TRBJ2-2	CASSRNTGELFF
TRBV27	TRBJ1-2	CASSRRDRDIYGYTF
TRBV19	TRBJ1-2	CASSLGQGPYGYTF
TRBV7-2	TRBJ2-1	CASSLGGGADNEQFF
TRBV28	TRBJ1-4	CASRPGLVGEKLFF
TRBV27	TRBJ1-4	CASRTGTGGEKLFF
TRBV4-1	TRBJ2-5	CASSRLGQGRETQYF
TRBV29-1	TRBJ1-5	CSAQQGANQPQHF
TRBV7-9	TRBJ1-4	CASSLRASATNEKLFF
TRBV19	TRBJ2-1	CASISPGIGEQFF
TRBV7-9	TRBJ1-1	CASSSLGGRGEAFF